This T cell receptor beta chain was profiled in a study of T-cell memory formation after mild COVID-19. Comment on this clonotype: Its target is unknown.

The study's findings and limits: CD4+ contracting clones lay mainly in CM and EM, CD8+ ones in EMRA.

TCRdb re-analysed the 5' RACE reads in MiXCR, keeping a single row per CDR3 protein. Of some 200,000 distinct CDR3 sequences listed, about a fifth are singletons. This clonotype originated in an adult woman who had mild COVID-19 (a few samples of this study predate the infection). Cell type and time point are not known. The sequencing input was PBMCs or a T cell subset sorted from them (not recorded which).

The CDR3 nucleotides read TGTGCCAGCAGTGAAAAGGTTTTGGGGGCCTACAATGAGCAGTTCTTC. This encodes CASSEKVLGAYNEQFF. The chain has TRBV6-1 and TRBJ2-1; either TRBD1 or TRBD2 may fit D (5 bases each). Trimming left V 2 bases short and J 2 bases short, with 13 bases between. Germline lookup yields CDR1 MNHNS and CDR2 SASEGT. The CDR3 runs to 16 residues.